Listed here are 20 T cell receptor beta chains from one sample, sequenced in a study of OX40 agonist ivuxolimab in advanced cancers. This table comes from immunoSEQ multiplex PCR, and its TCRdb copy is limited to in-frame clones, with some not included. Counted here are approximately 49,000 clones, around 85% occurring once; the ten biggest clones make up approximately 20%. This specimen was CD4+ or CD8+ T cells sorted from blood, taken in a trial of the OX40 agonist ivuxolimab. The receptors derive from an adult with an advanced solid tumor such as melanoma, head and neck, liver or kidney cancer.

The rearrangement uses TRBV25-1 and TRBJ2-2; D is undetermined. Trimming took off 7 bases at V and 3 bases at J, with 3 bases between the two ends. Germline CDR1 reads MGHDK; CDR2 reads SYGVNS. The CDR3 totals 11 residues. CDR3 loop: CASTYTGELFF. The CDR3 DNA is TGTGCCAGCACTTACACCGGGGAGCTGTTTTTT.

This chain uses TRBV6-5 with TRBJ1-6, with D possibly being TRBD1 (5 bases). Germline-derived CDR1 and CDR2 are MNHEY and SVGAGI. The CDR3 spans 13 residues. V lost 5 bases to trimming and J lost 15 bases, with 17 bases between them. This CDR3 is CASSTPDSIFLHF. CDR3 DNA sequence: TGTGCCAGCAGTACCCCCGACAGCATCTTCCTCCACTTT.

V is TRBV28 and J is TRBJ2-2, with unresolved D. V was shortened by 3 bases and J by 4 bases, with 6 bases between the two germline ends. The CDR3 has 13 residues. The V gene's germline CDR1 is MDHEN and CDR2 SYDVKM. The CDR3 DNA reads TGTGCCAGCAGTTTGGGAATCACCGGGGAGCTGTTTTTT. Amino acids: CASSLGITGELFF.

The chain uses TRBV5-5 and TRBJ2-7; 8 bases match TRBD2. The CDR3 runs to 15 residues. Trimming cost V 0 bases and J 2 bases; bases outside gene matches: 4. CDR1 SGHKS and CDR2 YYEKEE come from the germline V gene (reference sequence). CDR3 sequence: CASSLGSGVTYEQYF. The DNA of the CDR3 is TGTGCCAGCAGCTTGGGTAGCGGGGTGACCTACGAGCAGTACTTC.

This clone was recorded once. V is TRBV28 and J is TRBJ1-1; D possibly corresponds to TRBD1 (5 bases). The V and J ends lost 3 bases and 2 bases respectively, with 7 bases between them. The CDR3 runs 13 residues. Germline loops: CDR1 MDHEN, CDR2 SYDVKM. This chain's CDR3 is CASSFGGNTEAFF. CDR3 DNA sequence: TGTGCCAGCAGTTTTGGGGGTAACACTGAAGCTTTCTTT.

This sequence joins TRBV4-1 and TRBJ1-2, with TRBD1 identical over 7 bases. This CDR3 is built from 15 residues. In germline, CDR1 is MGHRA, CDR2 YSYEKL. The V gene end was trimmed by 1 base and the J gene end by 0 bases; junction bases not matched to a gene: 2. The CDR3 DNA reads TGCGCCAGCAGCCAAGTAAGGGGGCCTAACTATGGCTACACCTTC. Translation gives CASSQVRGPNYGYTF.

The chain joins TRBV27 to TRBJ2-3; TRBD1 agrees at 8 bases. The CDR3 has 14 amino acids. Germline V gives CDR1 MNHEY, CDR2 SMNVEV (reference sequence). Germline trimming cut 5 bases from V and 3 bases from J; bases unmatched to any gene: 4. This chain's CDR3 is CASSRQGATDTQYF. CDR3 nucleotides: TGTGCCAGCAGTAGGCAGGGGGCAACAGATACGCAGTATTTT.

V usage is TRBV7-8 and J usage is TRBJ2-1; perhaps TRBD2 as D (5 bases). Germline V lookup: CDR1 SGHVS, CDR2 FQNEAQ. The CDR3 totals 14 residues. V was pared by 5 bases and J by 9 bases, with 17 bases between. The CDR3 sequence is CASSPAPDYPEQFF. The CDR3 DNA reads as TGTGCCAGCAGCCCCGCCCCCGACTATCCTGAGCAGTTCTTC.

The chain couples TRBV5-5 to TRBJ2-1; perhaps TRBD2 as D (7 bases). From germline, CDR1 is SGHKS and CDR2 YYEKEE (reference sequence). V lost 8 bases and J lost 1, with 19 bases in between. The CDR3 is 16 amino acids. CDR3 protein: CASTPFGGLSYNEQFF. Written as DNA, the CDR3 is TGTGCCAGTACACCCTTCGGGGGGCTATCCTACAATGAGCAGTTCTTC.

CDR3 coding DNA: TGCGCCAGCAGCCAAGAATTAACAGCTGGGGCCAACGTCCTGACTTTC. This encodes CASSQELTAGANVLTF. This rearrangement joins TRBV4-3 to TRBJ2-6; D uncertain. The CDR3 has 16 amino acids. V lost 0 bases and J lost 2, with 8 bases in between. Germline V gives CDR1 LGHNA, CDR2 YSLEER.

The chain combines TRBV5-4 with TRBJ2-1; 11 positions match TRBD2. V lost 10 bases, J lost 9 bases, and 9 bases stayed unmatched. This CDR3 has 13 amino acids. The V gene's germline CDR1 is SGHNT and CDR2 YYREEE (reference sequence). CDR3 sequence reads: CALAGGFLSEQFF. CDR3 nucleotides: TGTGCCTTAGCGGGGGGGTTTTTGAGTGAGCAGTTCTTC. The full variable domain, rest sourced from reference TRBV5-4 and TRBJ2-1, is ETGVTQSPTHLIKTRGQQVTLRCSSQSGHNTVSWYQQALGQGPQFIFQYYREEENGRGNFPPRFSGLQFPNYSSELNVNALELDDSALYLCALAGGFLSEQFFGPGTRLTVL.

The chain joins TRBV27 to TRBJ1-6, with D unclear. The germline CDR1 and CDR2 sequences are MNHEY and SMNVEV (reference sequence). The CDR3 extends over 15 amino acids. Trimming took off 2 bases at V and 3 bases at J, with 8 bases between the two ends. The chain's CDR3 is CASSLITVYNSPLHF. The CDR3 DNA follows: TGTGCCAGCAGTTTAATCACTGTCTATAATTCACCCCTCCACTTT.

This clone was recorded a few times. The V gene is TRBV30, the J gene TRBJ2-1; D gene uncertain. The CDR3 is 12 residues long. The V and J ends lost 2 bases and 6 bases respectively, with 8 bases between them. Germline V gene data show CDR1 as GTSNPN and CDR2 as SVGIG (reference sequence). In DNA form, the CDR3 reads TGTGCCTGGAGTCGGGTGGGCAATGAGCAGTTCTTC. This encodes CAWSRVGNEQFF.

The V call is TRBV21-1, the J call TRBJ2-5; the tabulated D call, TRBD1, remains unverified against the DNA. TRBV21-1 is termed a pseudogene. This CDR3 has 14 amino acids. The DNA of the CDR3 is TGTGCCAGCAACGGGGGACAGGGGGGAGAGACCCAGTACTTC. Its protein is CASNGGQGGETQYF.

The J gene is TRBJ2-7, the V gene TRBV7-9, with 8 bases fitting TRBD1. Germline V CDR1 and CDR2: SEHNR, FQNEAQ (reference sequence). V lost 4 bases, J lost 4 bases, and 6 bases stayed unmatched. This CDR3 comprises 14 residues. CDR3 DNA sequence: TGTGCCAGCAGCTCCCGGACAGGGAGTTACGAGCAGTACTTC. Its protein is CASSSRTGSYEQYF. The full variable domain, in which reference TRBV7-9 and TRBJ2-7 provide the parts outside the CDR3, is DTGVSQNPRHKITKRGQNVTFRCDPISEHNRLYWYRQTLGQGPEFLTYFQNEAQLEKSRLLSDRFSAERPKGSFSTLEIQRTEQGDSAMYLCASSSRTGSYEQYFGPGTRLTVT.

V is TRBV5-5 and J is TRBJ1-6; D not certain. The CDR3 is 14 residues long. Germline values: CDR1 SGHKS, CDR2 YYEKEE (reference sequence). With 2 bases removed from V and 5 bases from J, the gap between germline ends came to 8 bases. The CDR3 DNA reads TGTGCCAGCAGCTTAGACGTAAATAATTCACCCCTCCACTTT. As protein: CASSLDVNNSPLHF.

The rearrangement joins TRBV4-1 to TRBJ1-5, with D unclear. The CDR3 loop spans 14 amino acids. The germline gives CDR1 MGHRA, CDR2 YSYEKL. Trimming cost V 3 bases and J 0 bases, with 6 bases left between them. Written as DNA, the CDR3 is TGCGCCAGCAGCCAGTACGGTAGCAATCAGCCCCAGCATTTT. Translated: CASSQYGSNQPQHF.

This clone came up once. The chain combines TRBV6-1 with TRBJ1-6; a weak D match, TRBD1 (6 bases). The germline gives CDR1 MNHNS, CDR2 SASEGT. Trimming stripped 1 base from V and 0 bases from J, with 19 bases between. The CDR3 covers 20 residues. The CDR3 sequence: CASSEEEGFTGSSYNSPLHF. CDR3 coding DNA: TGTGCCAGCAGTGAAGAGGAGGGTTTCACAGGGAGCTCCTATAATTCACCCCTCCACTTT.

The chain is built from TRBV9 and TRBJ1-5; D might be TRBD1 (6 bases). CDR3 length: 15 residues. V was trimmed by 3 bases and J by 0 bases, leaving 10 bases between them. The germline V gene has CDR1 SGDLS and CDR2 YYNGEE. This chain's CDR3 is CASSAKDSSNQPQHF. The CDR3, as DNA: TGTGCCAGCAGCGCGAAGGACAGTAGCAATCAGCCCCAGCATTTT.

J is TRBJ1-5 and V is TRBV4-2; 7 nucleotides agree with TRBD1. The V segment lost 4 bases and the J segment 0 bases; nucleotides outside the gene matches: 15. From germline, CDR1 is LGHNA and CDR2 YNFKEQ. The CDR3 is made up of 19 amino acids. The CDR3 DNA follows: TGTGCCAGCAGCCTCACTTGGACCGGGACAGATTATAGCAATCAGCCCCAGCATTTT. This encodes CASSLTWTGTDYSNQPQHF.